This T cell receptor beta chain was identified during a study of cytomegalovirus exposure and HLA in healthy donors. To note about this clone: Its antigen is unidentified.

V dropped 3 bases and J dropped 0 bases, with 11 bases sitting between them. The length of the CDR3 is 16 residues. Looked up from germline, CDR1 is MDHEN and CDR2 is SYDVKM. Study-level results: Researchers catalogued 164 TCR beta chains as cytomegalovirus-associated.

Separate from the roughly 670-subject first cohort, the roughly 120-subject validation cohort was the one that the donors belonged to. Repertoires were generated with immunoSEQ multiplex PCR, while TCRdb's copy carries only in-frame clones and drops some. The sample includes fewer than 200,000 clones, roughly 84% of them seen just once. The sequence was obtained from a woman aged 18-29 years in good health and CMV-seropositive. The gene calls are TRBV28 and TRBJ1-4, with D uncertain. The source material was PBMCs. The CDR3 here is CASSFSTGATNEKLFF. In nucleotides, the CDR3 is TGTGCCAGCAGTTTTTCTACCGGGGCAACTAATGAAAAACTGTTTTTT. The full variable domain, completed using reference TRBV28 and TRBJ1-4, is DVKVTQSSRYLVKRTGEKVFLECVQDMDHENMFWYRQDPGLGLRLIYFSYDVKMKEKGDIPEGYSVSREKKERFSLILESASTNQTSMYLCASSFSTGATNEKLFFGSGTQLSVL.